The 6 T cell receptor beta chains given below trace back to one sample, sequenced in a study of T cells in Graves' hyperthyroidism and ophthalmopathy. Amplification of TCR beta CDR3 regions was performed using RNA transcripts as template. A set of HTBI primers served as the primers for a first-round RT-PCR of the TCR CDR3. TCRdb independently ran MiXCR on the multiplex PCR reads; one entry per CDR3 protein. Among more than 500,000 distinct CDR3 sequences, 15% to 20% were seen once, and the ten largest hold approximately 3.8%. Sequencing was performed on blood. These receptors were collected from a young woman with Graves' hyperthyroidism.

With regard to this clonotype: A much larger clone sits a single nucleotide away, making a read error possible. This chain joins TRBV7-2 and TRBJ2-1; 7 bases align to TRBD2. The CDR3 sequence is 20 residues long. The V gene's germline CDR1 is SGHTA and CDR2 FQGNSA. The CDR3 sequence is CASSLRVGLESSGLYSEQFF. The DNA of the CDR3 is TGTGCCAGCAGCTTAAGAGTGGGGTTAGAATCTAGCGGTCTCTACAGTGAGCAGTTCTTC.

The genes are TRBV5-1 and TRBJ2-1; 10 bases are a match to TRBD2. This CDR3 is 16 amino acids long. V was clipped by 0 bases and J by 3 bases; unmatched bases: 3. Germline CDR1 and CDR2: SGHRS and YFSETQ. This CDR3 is CASSLELAGFYNEQFF. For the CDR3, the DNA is TGCGCCAGCAGCTTGGAACTAGCGGGATTCTACAATGAGCAGTTCTTC.

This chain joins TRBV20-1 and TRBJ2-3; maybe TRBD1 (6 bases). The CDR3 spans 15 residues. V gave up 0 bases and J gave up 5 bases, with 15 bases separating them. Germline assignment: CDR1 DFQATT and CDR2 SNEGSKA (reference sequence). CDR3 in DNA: TGCAGTGCTAGAGATGGAACAGGGAGAGGAGATACGCAGTATTTT. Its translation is CSARDGTGRGDTQYF.

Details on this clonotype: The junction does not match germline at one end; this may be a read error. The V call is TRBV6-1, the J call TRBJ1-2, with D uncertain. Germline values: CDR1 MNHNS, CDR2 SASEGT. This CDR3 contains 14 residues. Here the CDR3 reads CVSSDSETKYGYTF. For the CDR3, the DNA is TGTGTCAGCAGTGATTCTGAGACCAAGTATGGCTACACCTTC.

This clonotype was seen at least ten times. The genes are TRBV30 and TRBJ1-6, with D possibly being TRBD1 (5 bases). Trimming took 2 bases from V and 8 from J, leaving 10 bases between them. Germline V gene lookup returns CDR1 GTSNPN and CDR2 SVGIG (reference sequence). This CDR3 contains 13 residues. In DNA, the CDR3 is TGTGCCTGGAGTAAAAGGGGCGATTCACCCCTCCACTTT. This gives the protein CAWSKRGDSPLHF. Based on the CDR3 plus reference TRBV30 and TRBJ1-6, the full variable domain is SQTIHQWPATLVQPVGSPLSLECTVEGTSNPNLYWYRQAAGRGLQLLFYSVGIGQISSEVPQNLSASRPQDRQFILSSKKLLLSDSGFYLCAWSKRGDSPLHFGNGTRLTVT.

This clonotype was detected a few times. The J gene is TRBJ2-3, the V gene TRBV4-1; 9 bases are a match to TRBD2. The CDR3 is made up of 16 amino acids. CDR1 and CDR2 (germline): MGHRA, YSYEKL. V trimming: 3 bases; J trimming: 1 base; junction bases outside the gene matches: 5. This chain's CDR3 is CASSQDSGSRTDTQYF. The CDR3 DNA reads TGCGCCAGCAGCCAGGATAGCGGGAGTCGCACAGATACGCAGTATTTT.